This T cell receptor (beta chain) was profiled in a study of blood T cell repertoires in COVID-19. Overall study context: Sites in the United States, Italy and Spain provided acute and convalescent COVID-19 samples. From T cells, B-cell-depleted T cells, or PBMCs came the material, which was cDNA or gDNA.

Original methodology: Estimation of nucleated cell counts relied on the amplification of reference gene primers. TCRdb's table, derived via immunoSEQ multiplex PCR, lists solely in-frame clones and lacks some. The V and J calls and clone size were taken over from that table, and D and trimming were inferred from the DNA. The sample yields approximately 130,000 clones, approximately 89% seen once. The CDR3 spans 13 residues. Per germline, CDR1 MNHEY and CDR2 SVGAGI. Trimming took 7 bases from V and 4 from J, leaving 10 bases between them. The TCR originated in a human donor in a cohort sampled during active COVID-19. The V and J genes are TRBV6-5 and TRBJ2-2; TRBD2 might be the D (6 bases). The material sequenced was peripheral blood. The CDR3 is CASTGTFTGELFF. CDR3 sequence (DNA): TGTGCCAGCACCGGGACTTTCACCGGGGAGCTGTTTTTT.